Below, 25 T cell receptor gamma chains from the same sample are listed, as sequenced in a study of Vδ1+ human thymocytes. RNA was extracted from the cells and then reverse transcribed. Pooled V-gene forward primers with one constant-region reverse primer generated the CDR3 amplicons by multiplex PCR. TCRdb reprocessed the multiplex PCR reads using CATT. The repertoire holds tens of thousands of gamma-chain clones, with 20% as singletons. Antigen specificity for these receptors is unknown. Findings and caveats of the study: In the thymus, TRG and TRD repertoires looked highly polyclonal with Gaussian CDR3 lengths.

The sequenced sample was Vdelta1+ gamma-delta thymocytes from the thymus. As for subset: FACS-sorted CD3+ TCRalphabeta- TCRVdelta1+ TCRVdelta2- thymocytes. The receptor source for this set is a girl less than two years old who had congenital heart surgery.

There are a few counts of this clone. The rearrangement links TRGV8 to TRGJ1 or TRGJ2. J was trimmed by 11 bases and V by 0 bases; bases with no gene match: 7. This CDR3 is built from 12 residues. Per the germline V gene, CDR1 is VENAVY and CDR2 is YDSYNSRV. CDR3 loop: CATWDRVGEKLF. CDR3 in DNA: TGTGCCACCTGGGATAGGGTCGGTGAGAAACTCTTT.

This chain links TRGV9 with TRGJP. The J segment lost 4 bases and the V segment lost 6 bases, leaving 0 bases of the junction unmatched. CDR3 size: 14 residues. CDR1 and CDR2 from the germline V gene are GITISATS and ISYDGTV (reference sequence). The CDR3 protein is CALWQELGKKIKVF. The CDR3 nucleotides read TGTGCCTTGTGGCAAGAGTTGGGCAAAAAAATCAAGGTATTT.

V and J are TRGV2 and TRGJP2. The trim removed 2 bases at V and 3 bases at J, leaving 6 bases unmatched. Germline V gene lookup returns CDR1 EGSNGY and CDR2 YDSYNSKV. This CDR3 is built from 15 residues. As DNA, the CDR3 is TGTGCCACCTGGGACGAATGTGGTAGTGATTGGATCAAGACGTTT. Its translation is CATWDECGSDWIKTF.

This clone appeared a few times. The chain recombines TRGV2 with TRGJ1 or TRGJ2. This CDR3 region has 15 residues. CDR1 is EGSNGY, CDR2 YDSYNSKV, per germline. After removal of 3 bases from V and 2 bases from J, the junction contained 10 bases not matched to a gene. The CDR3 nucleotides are TGTGCCACCTGGGACACTCCCGTGGATTATTATAAGAAACTCTTT. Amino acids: CATWDTPVDYYKKLF.

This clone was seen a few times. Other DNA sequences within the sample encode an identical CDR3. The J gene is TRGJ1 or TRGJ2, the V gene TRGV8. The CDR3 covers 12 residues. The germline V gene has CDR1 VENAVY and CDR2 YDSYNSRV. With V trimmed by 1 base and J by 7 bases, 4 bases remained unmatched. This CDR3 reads CATWDRGYKKLF. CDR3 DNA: TGTGCCACCTGGGATAGAGGATATAAGAAACTCTTT.

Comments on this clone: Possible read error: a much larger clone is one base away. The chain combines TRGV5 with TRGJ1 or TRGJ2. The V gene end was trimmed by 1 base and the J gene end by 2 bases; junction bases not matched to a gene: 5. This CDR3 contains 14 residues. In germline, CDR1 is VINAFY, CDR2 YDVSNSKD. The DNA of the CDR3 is TGTGCCACCTGGGACAGCCCGCATTATTATAAGAAACTCTTT. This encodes CATWDSPHYYKKLF.

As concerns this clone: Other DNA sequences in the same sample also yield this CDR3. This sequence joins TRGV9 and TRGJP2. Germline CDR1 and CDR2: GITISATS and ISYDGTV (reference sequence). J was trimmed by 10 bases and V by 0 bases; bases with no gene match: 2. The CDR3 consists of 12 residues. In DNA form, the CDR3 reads TGTGCCTTGTGGGAGGTGCCTTGGATCAAGACGTTT. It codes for CALWEVPWIKTF.

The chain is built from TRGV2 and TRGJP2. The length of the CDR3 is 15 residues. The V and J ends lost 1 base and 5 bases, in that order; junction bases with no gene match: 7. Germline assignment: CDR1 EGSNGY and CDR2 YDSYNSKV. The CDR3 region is CATWDGGLSDWIKTF. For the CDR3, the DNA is TGTGCCACCTGGGACGGCGGCCTGAGTGATTGGATCAAGACGTTT.

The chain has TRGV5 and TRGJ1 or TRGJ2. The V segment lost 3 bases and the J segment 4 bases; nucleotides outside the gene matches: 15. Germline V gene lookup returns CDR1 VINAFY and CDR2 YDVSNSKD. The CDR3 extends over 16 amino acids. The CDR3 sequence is CATWDGSPTRYYKKLF. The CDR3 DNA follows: TGTGCCACCTGGGACGGCAGTCCGACAAGATATTATAAGAAACTCTTT.

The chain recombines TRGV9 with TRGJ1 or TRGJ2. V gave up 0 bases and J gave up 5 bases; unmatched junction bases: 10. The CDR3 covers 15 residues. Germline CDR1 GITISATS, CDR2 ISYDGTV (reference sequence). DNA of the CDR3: TGTGCCTTGTGGGAGGTGCCGGTCGGGCATTATAAGAAACTCTTT. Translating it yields CALWEVPVGHYKKLF.

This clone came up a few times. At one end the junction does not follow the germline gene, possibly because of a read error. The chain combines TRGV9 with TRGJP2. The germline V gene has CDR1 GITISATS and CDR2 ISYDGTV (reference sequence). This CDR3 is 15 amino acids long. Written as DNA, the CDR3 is TGTGCCTCGTGGGAGGCTTATAGTAGTGATTGGATCAAGACGTTT. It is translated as CASWEAYSSDWIKTF.

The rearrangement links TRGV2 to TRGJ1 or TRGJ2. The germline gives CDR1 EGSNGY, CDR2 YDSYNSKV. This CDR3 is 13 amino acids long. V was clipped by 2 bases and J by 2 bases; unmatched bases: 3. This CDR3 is CATWDDDYYKKLF. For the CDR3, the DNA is TGTGCCACCTGGGACGACGATTATTATAAGAAACTCTTT.

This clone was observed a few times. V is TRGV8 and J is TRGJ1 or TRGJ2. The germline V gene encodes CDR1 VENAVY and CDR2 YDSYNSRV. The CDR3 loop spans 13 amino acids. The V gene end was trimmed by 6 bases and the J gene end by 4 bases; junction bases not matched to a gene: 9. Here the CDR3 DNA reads TGTGCCACCTGGTCCCGGGGGTATTATAAGAAACTCTTT. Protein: CATWSRGYYKKLF.

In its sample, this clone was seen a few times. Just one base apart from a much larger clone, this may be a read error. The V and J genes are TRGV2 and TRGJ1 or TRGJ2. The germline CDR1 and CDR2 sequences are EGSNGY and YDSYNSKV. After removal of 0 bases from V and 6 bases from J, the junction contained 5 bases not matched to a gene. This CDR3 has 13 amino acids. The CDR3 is CATWDGHCYKKLF. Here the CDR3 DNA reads TGTGCCACCTGGGACGGGCACTGTTATAAGAAACTCTTT.

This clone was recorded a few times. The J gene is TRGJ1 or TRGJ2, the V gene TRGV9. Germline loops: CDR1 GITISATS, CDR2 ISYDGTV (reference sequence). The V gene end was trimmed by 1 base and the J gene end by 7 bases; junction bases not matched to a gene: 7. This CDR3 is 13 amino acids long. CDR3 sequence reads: CALWEVVNYKKLF. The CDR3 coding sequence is TGTGCCTTGTGGGAGGTAGTGAACTATAAGAAACTCTTT.

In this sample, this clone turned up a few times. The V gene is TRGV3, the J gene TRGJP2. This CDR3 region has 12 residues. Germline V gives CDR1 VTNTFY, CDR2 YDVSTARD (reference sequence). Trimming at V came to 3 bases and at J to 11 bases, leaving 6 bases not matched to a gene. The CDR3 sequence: CATWDVGWIKTF. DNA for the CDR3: TGTGCCACCTGGGACGTAGGCTGGATCAAGACGTTT.

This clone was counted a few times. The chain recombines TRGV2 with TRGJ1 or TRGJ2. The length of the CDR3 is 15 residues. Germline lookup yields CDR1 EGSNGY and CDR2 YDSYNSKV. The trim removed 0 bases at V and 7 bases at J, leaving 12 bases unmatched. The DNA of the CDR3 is TGTGCCACCTGGGACGGGCTACCCATAATGTATAAGAAACTCTTT. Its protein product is CATWDGLPIMYKKLF.

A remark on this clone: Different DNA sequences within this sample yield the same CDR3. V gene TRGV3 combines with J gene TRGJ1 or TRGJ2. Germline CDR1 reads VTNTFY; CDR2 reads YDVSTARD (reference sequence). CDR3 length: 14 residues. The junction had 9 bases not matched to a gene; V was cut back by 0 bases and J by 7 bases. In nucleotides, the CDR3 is TGTGCCACCTGGGACAGGCTATTTGGGTATAAGAAACTCTTT. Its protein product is CATWDRLFGYKKLF.

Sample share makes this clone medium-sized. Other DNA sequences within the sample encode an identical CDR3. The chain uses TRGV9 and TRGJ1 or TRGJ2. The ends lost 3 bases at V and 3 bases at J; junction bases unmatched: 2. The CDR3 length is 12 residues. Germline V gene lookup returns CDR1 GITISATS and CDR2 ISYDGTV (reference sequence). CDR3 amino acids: CALWEPYYKKLF. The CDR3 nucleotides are TGTGCCTTGTGGGAGCCTTATTATAAGAAACTCTTT.

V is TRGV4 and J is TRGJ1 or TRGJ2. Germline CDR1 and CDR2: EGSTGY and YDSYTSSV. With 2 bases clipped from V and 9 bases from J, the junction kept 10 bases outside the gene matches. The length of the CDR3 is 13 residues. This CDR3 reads CATWDARTAKKLF. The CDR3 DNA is TGTGCCACCTGGGATGCCCGGACCGCTAAGAAACTCTTT.

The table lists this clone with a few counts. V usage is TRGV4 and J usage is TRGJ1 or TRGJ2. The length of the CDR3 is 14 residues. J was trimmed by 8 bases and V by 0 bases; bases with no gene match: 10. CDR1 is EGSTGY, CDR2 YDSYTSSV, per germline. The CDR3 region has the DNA TGTGCCACCTGGGATGGGCTCCCCTTTGATAAGAAACTCTTT. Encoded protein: CATWDGLPFDKKLF.

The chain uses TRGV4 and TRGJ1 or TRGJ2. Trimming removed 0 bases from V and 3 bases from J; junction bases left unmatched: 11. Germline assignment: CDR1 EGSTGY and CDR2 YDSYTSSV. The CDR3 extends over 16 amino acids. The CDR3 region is CATWDGQGRFYYKKLF. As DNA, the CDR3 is TGTGCCACCTGGGATGGGCAGGGGCGTTTTTATTATAAGAAACTCTTT.

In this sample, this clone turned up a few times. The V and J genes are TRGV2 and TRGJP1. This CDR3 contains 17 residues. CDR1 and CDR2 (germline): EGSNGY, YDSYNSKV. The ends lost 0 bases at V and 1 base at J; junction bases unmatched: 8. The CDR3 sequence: CATWDGRWCTTGWFKIF. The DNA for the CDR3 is TGTGCCACCTGGGACGGGCGATGGTGTACCACTGGTTGGTTCAAGATATTT.

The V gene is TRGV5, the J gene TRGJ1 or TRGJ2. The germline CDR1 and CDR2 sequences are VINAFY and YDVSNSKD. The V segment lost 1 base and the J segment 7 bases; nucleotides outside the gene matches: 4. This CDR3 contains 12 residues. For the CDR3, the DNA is TGTGCCACCTGGGACAGAAGATATAAGAAACTCTTT. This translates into CATWDRRYKKLF.

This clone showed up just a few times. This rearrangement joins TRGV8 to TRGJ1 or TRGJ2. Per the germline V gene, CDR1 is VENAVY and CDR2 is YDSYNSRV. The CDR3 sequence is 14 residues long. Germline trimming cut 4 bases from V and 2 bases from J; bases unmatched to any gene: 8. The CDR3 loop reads CATWDVGYYYKKLF. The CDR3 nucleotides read TGTGCCACCTGGGACGTGGGTTATTATTATAAGAAACTCTTT.